These T cell receptor beta chains were read from a single sample in a study of PD-1 blockade in classical Hodgkin lymphoma. Some clones are missing from TCRdb's copy, which holds only in-frame ones; the method was immunoSEQ multiplex PCR. This repertoire shows 90,000 to 100,000 clones, 89% found once; its top ten account for 9.5% to 12%. The sequences come from peripheral blood mononuclear cells (PBMCs), collected before the second cycle of nivolumab. These receptor sequences come from a human donor with classical Hodgkin lymphoma. The conserved cysteine and the conserved F or W are not part of the CDR3 here. Clone size, where shown, is once, few, many, or a class for clones that have expanded.

CDR3: ASNRDSRGGYGYT
J: TRBJ1-2
V: TRBV2
length: 13
size: .

CDR3: ASSIVLGISYNEQF
J: TRBJ2-1
V: TRBV19
length: 14
size: .

CDR3: ASSYYRDTEAF
J: TRBJ1-1
V: TRBV7-8
length: 11
size: .

CDR3: ASSLGQTFTEAF
J: TRBJ1-1
V: TRBV5-1
length: 12
size: .

CDR3: AWSTETGKYEKLF
J: TRBJ1-4
V: TRBV30
length: 13
size: .

CDR3: ASRGDRALYNEQF
J: TRBJ2-1
V: TRBV28
length: 13
size: once

CDR3: ASSLSRVAQLGGYT
J: TRBJ1-2
V: TRBV28
length: 14
size: .

CDR3: ASSLEHGYEQY
J: TRBJ2-7
V: TRBV5-1
length: 11
size: .

CDR3: ASSTLAGVAGELF
J: TRBJ2-2
V: TRBV6-5
length: 13
size: .

CDR3: ASSTSYEQY
J: TRBJ2-7
V: TRBV27
length: 9
size: .

CDR3: ASSSGGGSPLH
J: TRBJ1-6
V: TRBV6-5
length: 11
size: .

CDR3: ASSADRLNQPQH
J: TRBJ1-5
V: TRBV28
length: 12
size: few